Each of the 8 T cell receptor beta chains below was sequenced from the same sample in a study of shared clonotypes between healthy human individuals. Here immunoSEQ multiplex PCR was the method, and the copy in TCRdb shows in-frame clones only, minus some. Seen here are 550,000 to 700,000 clones, 55% to 85% observed once, and the top ten hold around 2%. The sample taken for sequencing was memory CD4+ T cells sorted from blood. The subset is: CD45RA-negative fraction. These receptors came from a woman in her twenties or thirties in good health.

This clone was detected ten times or more. The chain has TRBV6-1 and TRBJ1-3; TRBD1 matches at 8 bases. The CDR3 is 14 residues long. J lost 2 bases, V lost 7 bases, and 4 bases had no gene match. CDR1 is MNHNS, CDR2 SASEGT, per germline. CDR3 nucleotide sequence: TGTGCCAGCATGCAGGGGGCGGCTGGAAACACCATATATTTT. Its protein product is CASMQGAAGNTIYF.

V and J are TRBV9 and TRBJ2-3; no clear D gene. V lost 0 bases and J 5 bases, leaving 10 bases between the germline ends. The CDR3 covers 14 residues. Germline V gene data show CDR1 as SGDLS and CDR2 as YYNGEE. CDR3 amino acids: CASSVVGREDTQYF. As DNA, the CDR3 is TGTGCCAGCAGCGTAGTGGGTAGAGAAGATACGCAGTATTTT.

The sample holds many counts of this clone. The rearrangement joins TRBV27 to TRBJ1-2; possible D gene TRBD1, 6 bases. Trimming took off 4 bases at V and 1 base at J, with 13 bases between the two ends. CDR1 and CDR2 (germline): MNHEY, SMNVEV (reference sequence). This CDR3 is 15 amino acids long. The CDR3 coding sequence is TGTGCCAGCAGTTCCCTCACAGGGAATAACTATGGCTACACCTTC. This gives the protein CASSSLTGNNYGYTF.

This clone was observed many times. The chain couples TRBV6-1 to TRBJ1-5; no clear D. Germline-derived CDR1 and CDR2 are MNHNS and SASEGT. The CDR3 runs to 15 residues. With 4 bases removed from V and 0 bases from J, the gap between germline ends came to 10 bases. CDR3 region: CASSATPYSNQPQHF. The CDR3 DNA reads TGTGCCAGCAGTGCAACACCGTATAGCAATCAGCCCCAGCATTTT.

The chain uses TRBV5-1 and TRBJ1-1; D not resolved. Looked up from germline, CDR1 is SGHRS and CDR2 is YFSETQ. Deletions cut 0 bases from V and 2 bases from J, with 17 bases between. The CDR3 is made up of 17 amino acids. In DNA, the CDR3 is TGCGCCAGCAGCTTGGGTACCTTACGGTGGGAAAACACTGAAGCTTTCTTT. Translating it yields CASSLGTLRWENTEAFF.

The chain uses TRBV5-1 and TRBJ1-1; D perhaps matches TRBD1 (5 bases). The CDR3 length is 12 residues. V gave up 2 bases and J gave up 4 bases, with 6 bases separating them. Germline V gene sequence: CDR1 SGHRS, CDR2 YFSETQ. DNA of the CDR3: TGCGCCAGCAGCTTCACAGGCACTGAAGCTTTCTTT. Its protein is CASSFTGTEAFF.

This chain joins TRBV11-3 and TRBJ2-1; 9 bases are shared with TRBD1. The CDR3 is 17 residues long. V lost 0 bases to trimming and J lost 3 bases; unmatched junction nucleotides: 6. The germline gives CDR1 SGHNT, CDR2 YENEEA. The CDR3 sequence: CASSLDGATGGYNEQFF. As DNA, the CDR3 is TGTGCCAGCAGCTTAGATGGGGCGACAGGGGGCTACAATGAGCAGTTCTTC.

This rearrangement joins TRBV7-6 to TRBJ2-7, with 7 bases that match TRBD1. Germline V CDR1 and CDR2: SGHVS, FNYEAQ. The CDR3 consists of 19 residues. The V segment lost 5 bases and the J segment 5 bases; nucleotides outside the gene matches: 24. DNA of the CDR3: TGTGCCAGCAGCCGAAAGCCCCGGGACAGCCTTAGGGAAGAGGACGAGCAGTACTTC. Translation gives CASSRKPRDSLREEDEQYF.